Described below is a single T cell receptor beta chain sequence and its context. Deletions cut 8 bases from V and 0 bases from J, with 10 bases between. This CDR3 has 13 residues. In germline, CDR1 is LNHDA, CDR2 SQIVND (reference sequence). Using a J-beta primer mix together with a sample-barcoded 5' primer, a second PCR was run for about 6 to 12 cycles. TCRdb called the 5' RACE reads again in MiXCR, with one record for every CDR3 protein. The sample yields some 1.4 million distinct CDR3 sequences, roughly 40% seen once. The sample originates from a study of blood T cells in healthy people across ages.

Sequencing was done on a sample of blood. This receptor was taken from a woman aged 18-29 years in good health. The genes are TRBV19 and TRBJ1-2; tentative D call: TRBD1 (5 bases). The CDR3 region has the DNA TGTGCCAGTGCAGGGTCAGCTAACTATGGCTACACCTTC. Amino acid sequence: CASAGSANYGYTF.